The source of this T cell receptor beta chain is a study of blood T cell repertoires in COVID-19. Turning to the study itself: Spain, Italy and the United States supplied samples that represented acute and convalescent COVID-19.

Deletions cut 1 base from V and 4 bases from J, with 16 bases between. Germline CDR1 is SEHNR and CDR2 is FQNEAQ (reference sequence). The CDR3 runs to 16 residues. Produced via immunoSEQ multiplex PCR; TCRdb's table is partial and in-frame only. Here the sample spans fewer than 350,000 clones, about 90% being singletons. V and J are TRBV7-9 and TRBJ1-2; D is possibly TRBD1 (5 bases). The sequenced material came from PBMCs or T cells enriched from blood (not recorded which). The receptor was derived from a woman aged 25 to 45 who had been exposed to COVID-19. In DNA form, the CDR3 reads TGTGCCAGCAGCTTAGTGGGCCAGGGTATCGGCTATGGCTACACCTTC. Translated: CASSLVGQGIGYGYTF. Combining the CDR3 with reference TRBV7-9 and TRBJ1-2 gives the whole variable domain DTGVSQNPRHKITKRGQNVTFRCDPISEHNRLYWYRQTLGQGPEFLTYFQNEAQLEKSRLLSDRFSAERPKGSFSTLEIQRTEQGDSAMYLCASSLVGQGIGYGYTFGSGTRLTVV.